This TCR beta chain was captured in a study of T cell changes during pregnancy in multiple sclerosis. This clone was picked up a small number of times. Some clones are missing from TCRdb's copy, which holds only in-frame ones; the method was immunoSEQ multiplex PCR. Of some 41,000 clones listed, about 88% are singletons. This specimen consisted of CD4+ T cells from peripheral blood mononuclear cells, obtained in the first trimester of pregnancy. The sequence was obtained from a female donor with multiple sclerosis, enrolled in a pregnancy study.

The CDR3 here is CASSSTGGSPLHF. The CDR3 nucleotides are TGTGCCAGCAGCTCGACAGGGGGCTCACCCCTCCACTTT. V and J are TRBV7-3 and TRBJ1-6, with 10 nucleotides matching TRBD1. This CDR3 region has 13 residues. V lost 4 bases to trimming and J lost 10 bases; unmatched junction nucleotides: 1. CDR1 and CDR2 (germline): SGHTA, FQGTGA.